These 9 T cell receptor beta chains came from one sample sequenced in a study of shared clonotypes between healthy human individuals. Generated by immunoSEQ multiplex PCR, the TCRdb table keeps only in-frame clones and is missing some. The data show approximately 1,500,000 clones, with over 95% seen just once and 1.2% held by the top ten. Sequencing input: naive CD4+ T cells sorted from blood. Subset described: CD45RA+ positively selected. The receptors here all came from a man under 40 in good health.

The chain joins TRBV6-1 to TRBJ1-3; D is uncertain. V shed 8 bases and J shed 0 bases, with 8 bases lying between them. The CDR3 loop spans 13 amino acids. Germline CDR1 reads MNHNS; CDR2 reads SASEGT. The CDR3 bases are TGTGCCAGCGGGTCAGGCTCTGGAAACACCATATATTTT. Amino acids: CASGSGSGNTIYF.

About this clone: The sample has other DNA sequences that encode this CDR3 too. The chain uses TRBV18 and TRBJ2-5; D is undetermined. V was clipped by 3 bases and J by 5 bases, with 10 bases between them. Germline V lookup: CDR1 KGHSH, CDR2 LQKENI. The CDR3 contains 13 residues. CDR3 amino acids: CASSPPSGETQYF. The CDR3 nucleotides are TGTGCCAGCTCACCCCCCTCGGGCGAGACCCAGTACTTC.

The V gene is TRBV28, the J gene TRBJ1-2; the D is unclear. The CDR3 sequence is 17 residues long. Germline V gene lookup returns CDR1 MDHEN and CDR2 SYDVKM. Trimming cost V 6 bases and J 3 bases, with 23 bases left between them. For the CDR3, the DNA is TGTGCCAGCAGGGACCAGAGACCGGAGGCCAGCGACTATGGCTACACCTTC. Translation: CASRDQRPEASDYGYTF.

The chain is built from TRBV18 and TRBJ1-5, with unresolved D. The CDR3 sequence is 16 residues long. Trimming cost V 4 bases and J 0 bases, with 13 bases left between them. The germline gives CDR1 KGHSH, CDR2 LQKENI. DNA for the CDR3: TGTGCCAGCTCACGGAGGACGGAGAATAGCAATCAGCCCCAGCATTTT. It encodes CASSRRTENSNQPQHF.

The chain couples TRBV28 to TRBJ1-2; D is ambiguous. The V gene's germline CDR1 is MDHEN and CDR2 SYDVKM. V lost 6 bases, J lost 2 bases, and 22 bases lay in between. The CDR3 runs to 17 residues. The CDR3 region is CASRTPMTHKLNYGYTF. The DNA of the CDR3 is TGTGCCAGCAGGACGCCGATGACACACAAATTAAACTATGGCTACACCTTC.

This sequence joins TRBV18 and TRBJ2-1, with 8 nucleotides matching TRBD1. Trimming took 1 base from V and 6 from J; bases not matched to a gene: 11. This CDR3 comprises 17 residues. In germline, CDR1 is KGHSH, CDR2 LQKENI. The CDR3 loop is CASSPRIPGQGPNEQFF. The CDR3 DNA reads TGTGCCAGCTCACCACGGATTCCCGGACAGGGCCCCAATGAGCAGTTCTTC.

The chain joins TRBV27 to TRBJ2-7; D might be TRBD1 or TRBD2, each matching 5 bases. Germline CDR1 MNHEY, CDR2 SMNVEV (reference sequence). Trimming removed 6 bases from V and 4 bases from J, with 13 bases in between. CDR3 length: 13 residues. The CDR3 DNA reads as TGTGCCAGCAGGGGACCACCTGGGTACGAGCAGTACTTC. Amino acids: CASRGPPGYEQYF.

This clone was observed a single time. The chain joins TRBV7-6 to TRBJ2-3; D might be TRBD1 (5 bases). Per the germline V gene, CDR1 is SGHVS and CDR2 is FNYEAQ. V shed 5 bases and J shed 2 bases, with 14 bases lying between them. The CDR3 is made up of 15 amino acids. The CDR3 sequence is CASSGRQIITDTQYF. CDR3 nucleotide sequence: TGTGCCAGCAGCGGCAGACAGATTATCACAGATACGCAGTATTTT.

The chain combines TRBV6-5 with TRBJ2-7; tentatively, D is TRBD1 or TRBD2 (6 bases each). The CDR3 runs to 11 residues. Germline values: CDR1 MNHEY, CDR2 SVGAGI. CDR3 loop: CGGGTIGEQYF. The CDR3, as DNA: TGTGGAGGGGGGACCATCGGCGAGCAGTACTTC.